The sequence of this TCR beta chain was determined in a study of shared clonotypes between healthy human individuals. Measured with immunoSEQ multiplex PCR; TCRdb has only the in-frame clones, and not every one. The profile shows some 2,000,000 clones, about 95% of them singletons. Cells designated naive CD8 were CD45RO-negative and were positively selected for CCR7, with terminally differentiated effector memory CD45RA+ cells excluded. The CDR3 runs to 14 residues. Germline V gives CDR1 MNHNS, CDR2 SASEGT. The J segment lost 6 bases and the V segment lost 7 bases, leaving 12 bases of the junction unmatched.

The source of this sequence is a young man in good health. The J gene is TRBJ2-7, the V gene TRBV6-1, with 7 positions matching TRBD2. Material for sequencing was naive CD8+ T cells sorted from blood. CDR3 sequence reads: CASTSRGIFSEQYF. As DNA, the CDR3 is TGTGCCAGCACCTCGCGGGGGATATTCTCCGAGCAGTACTTC.